A selection of T cell receptor beta chains follows, all from one sample in a study of vaccination and CD4 T cells after COVID-19. These TCRs' antigens remain unknown. TCRdb reanalysed the PCR reads using MiXCR and keeps one entry per CDR3 protein. The data contain more than 20,000 distinct CDR3 sequences, roughly three fifths of them singletons. The specimen comprised CD4+ T cells from blood, cultured in vitro, sampled after SARS-CoV-2 vaccination. These TCRs come from a human donor who received a COVID-19 vaccine. The CDR3 runs from the conserved cysteine through the conserved F or W. The D gene is left open where the match is weak. Expanded clones get a size class; other rows say once, few or many, or leave the size out.

size: NA
V: TRBV20-1
D: TRBD1
J: TRBJ2-7
DNA: TGCAGTGCTAGAGGGGGGACAGGGGGCTCCTACGAGCAGTACTTC
CDR3: CSARGGTGGSYEQYF

size: few
V: TRBV12-3/TRBV12-4
D: TRBD1
J: TRBJ1-6
DNA: TGTGCCAGCAGGGACAGGGACTATTCACCCCTCCACTTT
CDR3: CASRDRDYSPLHF

size: NA
V: TRBV6-1
D: TRBD2
J: TRBJ2-7
DNA: TGTGCCAGCAGTGAGCTAGCGGGGGTCTCCTACGAGCAGTACTTC
CDR3: CASSELAGVSYEQYF

size: few
V: TRBV6-2/TRBV6-3
D: NA
J: TRBJ1-5
DNA: TGTGCCAGCAGTTACGTTCACACCAATCAGCCCCAGCATTTT
CDR3: CASSYVHTNQPQHF

size: NA
V: TRBV12-3/TRBV12-4
D: NA
J: TRBJ2-6
DNA: TGTGCCAGCAGCCAAACCTACTCTGGGGCCAACGTCCTGACTTTC
CDR3: CASSQTYSGANVLTF

size: NA
V: TRBV27
D: NA
J: TRBJ1-1
DNA: TGTGCCAGCAGTCTGCGGTGGGGGGTTGAGACTGAAGCTTTCTTT
CDR3: CASSLRWGVETEAFF

size: NA
V: TRBV12-3/TRBV12-4
D: TRBD1
J: TRBJ1-2
DNA: TGTGCCAGCAGTTCAAGGACAGGGGGGCCTTATGGCTACACCTTC
CDR3: CASSSRTGGPYGYTF

size: few
V: TRBV19
D: NA
J: TRBJ1-2
DNA: TGTGCCAGTAGTCGCGGACCAGACTATGGCTACACCTTC
CDR3: CASSRGPDYGYTF

size: NA
V: TRBV20-1
D: NA
J: TRBJ2-2
DNA: TGCAGTGCTAGTGGCTACACCGGGGAGCTGTTTTTT
CDR3: CSASGYTGELFF

size: NA
V: TRBV20-1
D: TRBD2
J: TRBJ2-5
DNA: TGCAGTGCTAGAGGTAGCGGGGGGGGAGAGACCCAGTACTTC
CDR3: CSARGSGGGETQYF

size: NA
V: TRBV7-6
D: NA
J: TRBJ2-3
DNA: TGTGCCAGCAGCCGGAGTCGGAGGGCCACAGATACGCAGTATTTT
CDR3: CASSRSRRATDTQYF

size: NA
V: TRBV5-6
D: TRBD1
J: TRBJ2-2
DNA: TGTGCCAGCAGCTTGGTGGACAGGGCGAACACCGGGGAGCTGTTTTTT
CDR3: CASSLVDRANTGELFF

size: NA
V: TRBV7-2
D: TRBD1
J: TRBJ1-2
DNA: TGTGCCAGCAGCCCCGGACAGGGGGCTGTCTATGGCTACACCTTC
CDR3: CASSPGQGAVYGYTF

size: NA
V: TRBV28
D: NA
J: TRBJ2-3
DNA: TGTGCCAGCAGTTTCTCTGGGCAGGGGAGGGGAAATACGCAGTATTTT
CDR3: CASSFSGQGRGNTQYF

size: NA
V: TRBV2
D: TRBD1
J: TRBJ1-5
DNA: TGTGCCAGCAGTCGCAACAGGGGGAGCAGTCAGCCCCAGCATTTT
CDR3: CASSRNRGSSQPQHF

size: once
V: TRBV20-1
D: TRBD1
J: TRBJ1-2
DNA: TGCAGTTCGGACAGGGGCTACACCTTC
CDR3: CSSDRGYTF

size: few
V: TRBV7-9
D: NA
J: TRBJ1-2
DNA: TGTGCCAGCAGCTTGGGGCAGACTTATGGCTACACCTTC
CDR3: CASSLGQTYGYTF

size: NA
V: TRBV21-1
D: NA
J: TRBJ1-6
DNA: TGTGCCAGCAGCAAGGGGGCAGGGGAGAATTCACCCCTCCACTTT
CDR3: CASSKGAGENSPLHF

size: once
V: TRBV11-2
D: TRBD1
J: TRBJ2-7
DNA: TGTGCCAGCAGACAGGGGTCCGACGAGCAGTACTTC
CDR3: CASRQGSDEQYF

size: few
V: TRBV30
D: NA
J: TRBJ1-6
DNA: TGTGCCTGGAGTAGAGGGCAGCGGGAGTCACCCCTCCACTTT
CDR3: CAWSRGQRESPLHF

size: NA
V: TRBV7-2
D: NA
J: TRBJ1-1
DNA: TGTGCCAGCAGCTTAGCGGGGCAGGGCGGAGGTGAAGCTTTCTTT
CDR3: CASSLAGQGGGEAFF

size: NA
V: TRBV19
D: NA
J: TRBJ1-6
DNA: TGTGCCAGTAGTAACCCGACGAATAATTCACCCCTCCACTTT
CDR3: CASSNPTNNSPLHF

size: NA
V: TRBV11-2
D: NA
J: TRBJ1-2
DNA: TGTGCCAGCAGCCGAACTAAATATAACTATGGCTACACCTTC
CDR3: CASSRTKYNYGYTF

size: once
V: TRBV5-5
D: TRBD1
J: TRBJ2-7
DNA: TGTGCCAGCAGCCCCCGACAGGGATTTTCCTACGAGCAGTACTTC
CDR3: CASSPRQGFSYEQYF

size: few
V: TRBV20-1
D: NA
J: TRBJ1-6
DNA: TGCAGTGCTAGAGACCGGGGGAACTATAATTCACCCCTCCACTTT
CDR3: CSARDRGNYNSPLHF

size: NA
V: TRBV29-1
D: NA
J: TRBJ1-4
DNA: TGCAGCGTTGCTGAGACGGATAATGAAAAACTGTTTTTT
CDR3: CSVAETDNEKLFF

size: NA
V: TRBV2
D: NA
J: TRBJ2-6
DNA: TGTGCCAGCAAACAGGACTCTGGGGCCAACGTCCTGACTTTC
CDR3: CASKQDSGANVLTF

size: NA
V: TRBV6-4
D: TRBD2
J: TRBJ2-2
DNA: TGTGCCAGCAGTGTCCTAGCGGGTGGCAACACCGGGGAGCTGTTTTTT
CDR3: CASSVLAGGNTGELFF

size: NA
V: TRBV2
D: TRBD2
J: TRBJ2-1
DNA: TGTGCCAGCAATCAGCGGGGGGGCCTCAATGAGCAGTTCTTC
CDR3: CASNQRGGLNEQFF

size: NA
V: TRBV11-2
D: NA
J: TRBJ1-5
DNA: TGTGCCAGCAGCTTTCCGGGCCACAATCAGCCCCAGCATTTT
CDR3: CASSFPGHNQPQHF

size: NA
V: TRBV2
D: NA
J: TRBJ2-7
DNA: TGTGCCAGCACAGGAGGGACCGATCCTTCCTACGAGCAGTACTTC
CDR3: CASTGGTDPSYEQYF

size: few
V: TRBV2
D: NA
J: TRBJ1-1
DNA: TGTGCCAGCAGTGAAGTTAGGGGCGCTGAAGCTTTCTTT
CDR3: CASSEVRGAEAFF

size: NA
V: TRBV19
D: NA
J: TRBJ2-2
DNA: TGTGCCAGTAGACCGAGACTGAACACCGGGGAGCTGTTTTTT
CDR3: CASRPRLNTGELFF

size: NA
V: TRBV30
D: NA
J: TRBJ2-5
DNA: TGTGCCTGGAGTGTACAACAGGGTGTAAAGACCCAGTACTTC
CDR3: CAWSVQQGVKTQYF